These 8 T cell receptor beta chains share one sample of origin, sequenced in a study of T cells in Graves' hyperthyroidism and ophthalmopathy. The TCR beta CDR3 regions underwent amplification using RNA transcripts as the source. TCR CDR3 underwent first-round RT-PCR with the HTBI primer set. TCRdb re-analysed the multiplex PCR reads in MiXCR, keeping a single row per CDR3 protein. The sample lists more than 300,000 distinct CDR3 sequences, 11% to 15% seen once, with just under 25% in the top ten. Sequencing used blood. These receptors were collected from a woman aged 30 to 39 with Graves' hyperthyroidism.

This clonotype occurred a few times. V usage is TRBV30 and J usage is TRBJ2-3, with 12 bases identical to TRBD2. Germline V gene lookup returns CDR1 GTSNPN and CDR2 SVGIG (reference sequence). After removal of 2 bases from V and 0 bases from J, the junction contained 3 bases not matched to a gene. There are 16 residues in the CDR3. In nucleotides, the CDR3 is TGTGCCTGGAGTAAAGGGACTAGCGGGAGCACAGATACGCAGTATTTT. Residues: CAWSKGTSGSTDTQYF. Together with reference TRBV30 and TRBJ2-3, the CDR3 gives the full variable domain: SQTIHQWPATLVQPVGSPLSLECTVEGTSNPNLYWYRQAAGRGLQLLFYSVGIGQISSEVPQNLSASRPQDRQFILSSKKLLLSDSGFYLCAWSKGTSGSTDTQYFGPGTRLTVL.

In this sample, this clonotype turned up many times. The DNA for the CDR3 is TGTGCCAGCAGCTCACTCCGGGAACCCCTTGAGCAGTTCTTC. This translates into CASSSLREPLEQFF. The chain recombines TRBV11-2 with TRBJ2-1; D possibly corresponds to TRBD2 (5 bases). Germline lookup yields CDR1 SGHAT and CDR2 FQNNGV. V was pared by 4 bases and J by 9 bases, with 16 bases between. CDR3 length equals 14 residues.

This clonotype was counted many times. The chain has TRBV20-1 and TRBJ2-5; possible D gene TRBD2, 7 bases. The CDR3 is 13 amino acids. Germline V lookup: CDR1 DFQATT, CDR2 SNEGSKA (reference sequence). Trimming pared 3 bases from V and 4 bases from J, leaving 12 bases between. CDR3 nucleotide sequence: TGCAGTGCTAGTTGGCGGGGGCGAGAGACCCAGTACTTC. It yields the protein CSASWRGRETQYF.

This clonotype showed up many times. This chain uses TRBV18 with TRBJ2-7, with D possibly matching TRBD2 (6 bases). This CDR3 has 14 residues. From germline, CDR1 is KGHSH and CDR2 LQKENI. V was clipped by 2 bases and J by 2 bases, with 10 bases between them. CDR3 DNA sequence: TGTGCCAGCTCACCAGAGGAGCGGGCCTACGAGCAGTACTTC. Translated, it gives CASSPEERAYEQYF. Supplemented by reference TRBV18 and TRBJ2-7, the full variable domain reads NAGVMQNPRHLVRRRGQEARLRCSPMKGHSHVYWYRQLPEEGLKFMVYLQKENIIDESGMPKERFSAEFPKEGPSILRIQQVVRGDSAAYFCASSPEERAYEQYFGPGTRLTVT.

The chain combines TRBV28 with TRBJ2-6; D is perhaps TRBD1 (6 bases). V lost 0 bases to trimming and J lost 2 bases, with 23 bases between them. Germline V lookup: CDR1 MDHEN, CDR2 SYDVKM. The CDR3 has 21 residues. DNA of the CDR3: TGTGCCAGCAGTTTATGGATGACAGGTTGGGGGCTGGAGCCTGGGGCCAACGTCCTGACTTTC. It codes for CASSLWMTGWGLEPGANVLTF.

This clonotype has at least ten counts. The rearrangement joins TRBV2 to TRBJ1-2; D gene uncertain. The CDR3 extends over 14 amino acids. Trimming left V 4 bases short and J 0 bases short, with 9 bases between. Germline CDR1 SNHLY, CDR2 FYNNEI. This CDR3 is CASSGATPNYGYTF. CDR3 DNA sequence: TGTGCCAGCAGTGGAGCCACTCCTAACTATGGCTACACCTTC.

The V call is TRBV12-3 or TRBV12-4, the J call TRBJ1-4; 7 bases align to TRBD1. The V segment lost 4 bases and the J segment 4 bases; nucleotides outside the gene matches: 6. The CDR3 is 15 amino acids. This CDR3 reads CASSSTGAINEKLFF. The CDR3 DNA reads as TGTGCCAGCAGTTCAACAGGGGCGATTAATGAAAAACTGTTTTTT.

This clonotype appeared a few times. The gene calls are TRBV3-1 and TRBJ2-2; 8 bases agree with TRBD1. Trimming at V came to 1 base and at J to 1 base, leaving 2 bases not matched to a gene. CDR1 and CDR2 (germline): LGHDT, YNNKEL (reference sequence). The CDR3 length is 16 residues. The CDR3 bases are TGTGCCAGCAGCCAAGGGGACAGGAGGAACACCGGGGAGCTGTTTTTT. It codes for CASSQGDRRNTGELFF.